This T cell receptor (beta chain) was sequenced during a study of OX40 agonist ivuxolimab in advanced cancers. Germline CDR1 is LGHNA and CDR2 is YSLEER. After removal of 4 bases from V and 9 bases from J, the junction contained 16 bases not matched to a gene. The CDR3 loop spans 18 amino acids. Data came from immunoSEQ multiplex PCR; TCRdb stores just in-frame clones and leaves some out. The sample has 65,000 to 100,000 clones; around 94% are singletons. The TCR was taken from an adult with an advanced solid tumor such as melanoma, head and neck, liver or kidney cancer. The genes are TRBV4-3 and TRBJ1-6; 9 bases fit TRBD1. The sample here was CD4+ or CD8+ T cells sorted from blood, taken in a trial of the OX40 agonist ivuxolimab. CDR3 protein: CASSRSRTGQGMASPLHF. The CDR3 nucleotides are TGCGCCAGCAGCCGATCGAGAACCGGACAGGGGATGGCTTCACCCCTCCACTTT.